This T cell receptor beta chain was identified in a study of blood T cell repertoires in COVID-19. Clones were sequenced by immunoSEQ multiplex PCR, and TCRdb holds only the in-frame ones, with some missing. The sample yields 300,000 or so clones, roughly 91% seen once. The sample taken for sequencing was peripheral blood. The receptor was derived from a man aged 45-60 years with active or convalescent COVID-19.

The CDR3 protein is CASKRWPGGLAPRNTGELFF. The DNA for the CDR3 is TGTGCCAGCAAAAGGTGGCCGGGAGGACTAGCCCCTAGGAACACCGGGGAGCTGTTTTTT. The rearrangement uses TRBV19 and TRBJ2-2; 8 bases align to TRBD2. With 9 bases clipped from V and 1 base from J, the junction kept 22 bases outside the gene matches. CDR3 length: 20 residues. The germline V gene has CDR1 LNHDA and CDR2 SQIVND (reference sequence).